This entry lists 20 T cell receptor beta chains sequenced from one sample in a study of T cell repertoires in cytomegalovirus infection. Each CDR3 protein gets one entry after TCRdb re-called the reads with MiXCR. This sample carries some 940,000 distinct CDR3 sequences, around 32% of them seen once, and the ten largest clones take about an eighth. These receptors have no known antigen. Sequenced here: cultured CD8+ T cells from PBMCs, sampled from culture after CMV antigen stimulation. The receptors originated from a human donor in good health (CMV status not recorded). Some clones in this sample may be carry-over from other donors' samples.

In this sample, this clonotype turned up a few times. The chain joins TRBV6-2 or TRBV6-3 to TRBJ1-1; TRBD1 might be the D (5 bases). Looked up from germline, CDR1 is MNHEY and CDR2 is SVGEGT. V was trimmed by 5 bases and J by 6 bases, leaving 10 bases between them. The CDR3 totals 12 residues. As DNA, the CDR3 is TGTGCCAGCAGTCCAGGGAAACCTGAAGCTTTCTTT. Protein: CASSPGKPEAFF.

The chain carries TRBV7-9 and TRBJ1-1; possible D gene TRBD1, 6 bases. Deletions cut 6 bases from V and 0 bases from J, with 11 bases between. The CDR3 spans 14 residues. Germline V gene data show CDR1 as SEHNR and CDR2 as FQNEAQ (reference sequence). CDR3 DNA: TGTGCCAGCAGGTCAGGGGAAATGAACACTGAAGCTTTCTTT. Its protein product is CASRSGEMNTEAFF.

This rearrangement joins TRBV7-3 to TRBJ2-3; tentative D call: TRBD2 (5 bases). Germline values: CDR1 SGHTA, CDR2 FQGTGA. The CDR3 is 13 residues long. The V end was cut by 5 bases, the J end by 4 bases, with 10 bases between. DNA of the CDR3: TGTGCCAGCAGCCAAACGGGATCAGATACGCAGTATTTT. Translating gives CASSQTGSDTQYF. Looking up the rest from reference TRBV7-3 and TRBJ2-3 gives the full variable domain: GAGVSQTPSNKVTEKGKYVELRCDPISGHTALYWYRQSLGQGPEFLIYFQGTGAADDSGLPNDRFFAVRPEGSVSTLKIQRTERGDSAVYLCASSQTGSDTQYFGPGTRLTVL.

The CDR3 coding sequence is TGTGCCAGCAGTTTAGGGGAAAACGGTGGCTACACCTTC. This encodes CASSLGENGGYTF. V is TRBV28 and J is TRBJ1-2; unclear D gene. V lost 2 bases and J 7 bases, leaving 11 bases between the germline ends. The CDR3 has 13 amino acids. Germline assignment: CDR1 MDHEN and CDR2 SYDVKM.

The rearrangement uses TRBV6-5 and TRBJ2-3; the D is unclear. The V gene lost 0 bases and the J gene lost 2 bases, with 9 bases spanning the gap. This CDR3 is built from 15 residues. Per the germline V gene, CDR1 is MNHEY and CDR2 is SVGAGI. CDR3 nucleotides: TGTGCCAGCAGTTACTCGCGACGGGCCACAGATACGCAGTATTTT. Encoded protein: CASSYSRRATDTQYF.

The V and J genes are TRBV12-3 or TRBV12-4 and TRBJ1-1; no reliable D call. This CDR3 region has 16 residues. V lost 6 bases and J lost 0, with 17 bases in between. CDR3 sequence reads: CASRPAPGFMNTEAFF. DNA for the CDR3: TGTGCCAGCAGGCCAGCCCCGGGATTTATGAACACTGAAGCTTTCTTT.

The sample holds a few counts of this clonotype. The chain couples TRBV20-1 to TRBJ1-2, with TRBD1 as a possible D gene (5 bases). V was pared by 1 base and J by 8 bases, with 14 bases between. The CDR3 contains 13 residues. Per germline, CDR1 DFQATT and CDR2 SNEGSKA (reference sequence). For the CDR3, the DNA is TGCAGTGCTAGAGGGGACGAGGGTTGGGGCTACACCTTC. It is translated as CSARGDEGWGYTF.

The chain combines TRBV6-5 with TRBJ1-2; possible D gene TRBD1, 6 bases. CDR3 length: 19 residues. Trimming stripped 2 bases from V and 0 bases from J, with 22 bases between. Germline assignment: CDR1 MNHEY and CDR2 SVGAGI. The CDR3 here is CASSYRTLGEDSSNYGYTF. DNA of the CDR3: TGTGCCAGCAGTTACCGGACTCTCGGGGAGGACAGTTCTAACTATGGCTACACCTTC.

This chain joins TRBV6-1 and TRBJ2-1; D might be TRBD1 (6 bases). V lost 2 bases and J 6 bases, leaving 8 bases between the germline ends. This CDR3 has 13 residues. The germline CDR1 and CDR2 sequences are MNHNS and SASEGT. CDR3 sequence reads: CASSETGLNEQFF. The CDR3 nucleotides are TGTGCCAGCAGTGAAACAGGGCTCAATGAGCAGTTCTTC.

This chain links TRBV27 with TRBJ2-7; a possible D gene is TRBD1 (6 bases). The CDR3 runs to 13 residues. CDR1 MNHEY and CDR2 SMNVEV come from the germline V gene (reference sequence). V was clipped by 5 bases and J by 2 bases, with 10 bases between them. The CDR3 DNA reads TGTGCCAGCAGTCGGACAGCTCCCTACGAGCAGTACTTC. Translation gives CASSRTAPYEQYF.

The chain couples TRBV6-6 to TRBJ2-7, with TRBD1 as a possible D gene (6 bases). The CDR3 is 13 amino acids. Trimming removed 6 bases at V and 5 bases at J, with 14 bases between. In germline, CDR1 is MNHNY, CDR2 SVGAGI (reference sequence). The CDR3 is CASSWTEGNEQYF. CDR3 DNA sequence: TGTGCCAGCAGCTGGACAGAGGGGAACGAGCAGTACTTC.

In this sample, this clonotype turned up a few times. The chain uses TRBV18 and TRBJ2-5; D may be TRBD1 (6 bases). The CDR3 sequence is 20 residues long. Germline V lookup: CDR1 KGHSH, CDR2 LQKENI. Trimming stripped 0 bases from V and 8 bases from J, with 31 bases between. DNA of the CDR3: TGTGCCAGCTCACCACCCAGAGGACAGTACAAAGCCGATTTTGAGGACACCCAGTACTTC. It yields the protein CASSPPRGQYKADFEDTQYF.

V gene TRBV6-5 combines with J gene TRBJ2-5, with D possibly matching TRBD1 (6 bases). From germline, CDR1 is MNHEY and CDR2 SVGAGI. The CDR3 loop spans 17 amino acids. The V end was cut by 1 base, the J end by 1 base, with 16 bases between. The CDR3 loop is CASSYFGSGHFQETQYF. The CDR3, as DNA: TGTGCCAGCAGTTACTTTGGTTCGGGACACTTCCAAGAGACCCAGTACTTC.

A remark on this clonotype: A much larger clone differs by one base, so this may be a read error. The V gene is TRBV20-1, the J gene TRBJ2-1; D tentatively reads TRBD1 or TRBD2 (5 bases each). CDR3 length equals 14 residues. V lost 5 bases and J 3 bases, leaving 14 bases between the germline ends. Germline CDR1 reads DFQATT; CDR2 reads SNEGSKA (reference sequence). The CDR3 DNA is TGCAGTGCTTTATCGGGACGGTACTACAATGAGCAGTTCTTC. As protein: CSALSGRYYNEQFF.

This clonotype is a singleton in its sample. A read error may produce the germline difference seen at one junction end. The genes are TRBV4-3 and TRBJ2-1, with D tentatively TRBD2 (5 bases). The CDR3 contains 16 residues. Germline CDR1 and CDR2: LGHNA and YSLEER. The CDR3 here is CASSQELLGVYNERFF. The CDR3 DNA is TGCGCCAGCAGCCAAGAGTTACTAGGTGTCTACAATGAGCGGTTCTTC.

The chain combines TRBV4-2 with TRBJ2-2, with a tentative D call TRBD1 (7 bases). The CDR3 consists of 17 residues. V lost 1 base and J lost 6, with 18 bases in between. Germline assignment: CDR1 LGHNA and CDR2 YNFKEQ. This chain's CDR3 is CASSQVAGQQIPGELFF. The CDR3 DNA reads as TGTGCCAGCAGCCAAGTCGCGGGACAGCAAATCCCCGGGGAGCTGTTTTTT.

The V and J genes are TRBV15 and TRBJ2-3; D unclear. The CDR3 is 18 residues long. Germline CDR1 is LNHNV and CDR2 is YYDKDF (reference sequence). V dropped 0 bases and J dropped 0 bases, with 16 bases sitting between them. The CDR3 protein is CATSRDYFLIPSTDTQYF. In DNA, the CDR3 is TGTGCCACCAGCAGAGATTATTTTCTGATTCCTAGCACAGATACGCAGTATTTT.

This clonotype was seen more than once but under ten times. The chain links TRBV12-3 or TRBV12-4 to TRBJ2-4; 7 bases are shared with TRBD1. The CDR3 length is 18 residues. Trimming removed 6 bases from V and 0 bases from J; junction bases left unmatched: 14. The CDR3 is CASRPIRDSRKAKNIQYF. CDR3 coding DNA: TGTGCCAGCAGACCGATCCGGGACAGCAGAAAAGCCAAAAACATTCAGTACTTC.

This clonotype has a count of ten or more. The J gene is TRBJ2-3, the V gene TRBV7-9; D possibly corresponds to TRBD1 (6 bases). With 1 base removed from V and 0 bases from J, the gap between germline ends came to 17 bases. Germline lookup yields CDR1 SEHNR and CDR2 FQNEAQ (reference sequence). This CDR3 comprises 18 residues. CDR3: CASSLGSPGQRSTDTQYF. The CDR3 DNA sequence: TGTGCCAGCAGCTTAGGGAGCCCGGGACAACGTAGCACAGATACGCAGTATTTT.

This clonotype turned up a few times. A junction end diverges from the germline sequence, so it may reflect a read error. V and J are TRBV12-3 or TRBV12-4 and TRBJ2-5; the D gene could be TRBD1 or TRBD2 (5 bases each). The CDR3 is 12 residues long. The chain's CDR3 is CASSLGDLGGSF. The CDR3 DNA follows: TGTGCCAGCAGTCTGGGGGACCTCGGCGGGTCCTTC.